These 26 T cell receptor beta chains were all obtained from the same sample, sequenced in a study of tumor-infiltrating lymphocytes in oesophageal squamous cell carcinoma. TCRdb independently ran MiXCR on the PCR reads; one entry per CDR3 protein. The sample yields approximately 12,000 distinct CDR3 sequences, 45% to 65% seen once. Sequencing used esophageal tumor tissue. The origin of the receptors is a male donor with esophageal squamous cell carcinoma.

This clonotype was seen only once. V usage is TRBV21-1 and J usage is TRBJ2-7; the table's D gene call, TRBD1, was not cross checked with the DNA. The J call may be in error: the DNA end matches TRBJ1-2 better. TRBV21-1 is listed as a pseudogene. The CDR3 consists of 16 residues. In DNA form, the CDR3 reads TGTGCCAGCAGCAAAGTGAAAACAGGGGGTAACTATGGCTACACCTTC. This encodes CASSKVKTGGNYGYTF.

This clonotype was seen ten or more times. The chain uses TRBV28 and TRBJ2-1; D unresolved. Judging by the DNA end, TRBJ2-7 fits better; the J call may be wrong. The CDR3 totals 11 residues. Germline lookup yields CDR1 MDHEN and CDR2 SYDVKM. The CDR3 region is CASSERYEQYF. DNA for the CDR3: TGTGCCAGCAGCGAACGGTACGAGCAGTACTTC.

The J gene is TRBJ2-5, the V gene TRBV5-1, with 9 bases that match TRBD1. The J call may be faulty, since TRBJ2-7 better matches the DNA end. Per the germline V gene, CDR1 is SGHRS and CDR2 is YFSETQ. This CDR3 contains 15 residues. CDR3 sequence: CASSSPGQGRDEQYF. CDR3 sequence (DNA): TGCGCCAGCAGCTCCCCTGGACAGGGGAGGGACGAGCAGTACTTC.

Details on this clonotype: The junction departs from germline at one end; a sequencing error may be responsible. The chain links TRBV7-4 to TRBJ2-6; 7 bases are shared with TRBD1. This CDR3 is built from 15 residues. The germline gives CDR1 SGHVT, CDR2 SQSDAQ. The CDR3 here is CASRRQGRVNTEAFF. The CDR3 nucleotides are TGTGCCAGCAGACGACAGGGTAGGGTGAACACTGAAGCTTTCTTC.

This clonotype came up once. This CDR3 is missing its conserved last phenylalanine or tryptophan, likely due to a read error. Because the CDR3's place on the DNA is in doubt, the DNA is left out and the CDR3 is given as listed by TCRdb. V and J are TRBV7-9 and TRBJ2-6; no DNA check was done on the table's D call, TRBD2. From its first to its last residue, the CDR3 has 15 amino acids. CDR1 and CDR2 (germline): SEHNR, FQNEAQ (reference sequence). Here the CDR3 reads CASSYTRAYEQYFGA.

The rearrangement uses TRBV7-6 and TRBJ2-4, with D perhaps TRBD1 or TRBD2 (7 bases each). Gene TRBJ2-5 matches the end of the DNA better, so the J call may be wrong. Germline V gene sequence: CDR1 SGHVS, CDR2 FNYEAQ. CDR3 length: 16 amino acids. The CDR3 loop is CASSLVRGGQQETQYF. The CDR3 DNA is TGTGCCAGCAGCTTAGTAAGGGGGGGACAGCAAGAGACCCAGTACTTC.

This clonotype was recorded many times. The CDR3 sequence: CASTRGGVNSPLHF. In nucleotides, the CDR3 is TGTGCCAGCACCAGGGGGGGTGTTAATTCACCCCTCCACTTT. This sequence joins TRBV12-3 or TRBV12-4 and TRBJ1-6, with TRBD1 matching 7 bases. V shed 7 bases and J 6 bases; nucleotides not matched to a gene: 6. CDR3 length: 14 amino acids.

This rearrangement joins TRBV28 to TRBJ1-1; D ambiguous. The CDR3 sequence is 14 residues long. The V end lost 6 bases, the J end lost 0 bases, and 11 bases lay between the germline ends. The germline V gene encodes CDR1 MDHEN and CDR2 SYDVKM. The CDR3: CASSWIDMNTEAFF. Here the CDR3 DNA reads TGTGCCAGCAGCTGGATAGACATGAACACTGAAGCTTTCTTT.

The CDR3 DNA reads TGTGCCAGCAGCTTAGACACCAGGGGTCGGAATGAGCAGTTCTTC. Translation gives CASSLDTRGRNEQFF. The chain uses TRBV11-3 and TRBJ2-1, with D maybe TRBD1 (6 bases). Per germline, CDR1 SGHNT and CDR2 YENEEA. The CDR3 is 15 residues long. The V gene lost 0 bases and the J gene lost 7 bases, with 13 bases spanning the gap. The full variable domain, in which reference TRBV11-3 and TRBJ2-1 provide the parts outside the CDR3, is EAGVVQSPRYKIIEKKQPVAFWCNPISGHNTLYWYLQNLGQGPELLIRYENEEAVDDSQLPKDRFSAERLKGVDSTLKIQPAELGDSAVYLCASSLDTRGRNEQFFGPGTRLTVL.

The chain joins TRBV7-9 to TRBJ2-3, with 8 bases aligning to TRBD1. J gave up 10 bases and V 0 bases, and 3 bases lay outside the gene matches. The CDR3 has 13 amino acids. Germline loops: CDR1 SEHNR, CDR2 FQNEAQ (reference sequence). The DNA for the CDR3 is TGTGCCAGCAGCTTAGCAGGACAGGGATCGCAGTATTTT. Protein: CASSLAGQGSQYF.

This clonotype was counted between two and nine times. The chain recombines TRBV7-6 with TRBJ2-5, with D possibly being TRBD1 (5 bases). The CDR3 sequence is 12 residues long. V lost 8 bases to trimming and J lost 3 bases, with 10 bases between them. Germline V gives CDR1 SGHVS, CDR2 FNYEAQ. Written as DNA, the CDR3 is TGTGCCAGCGCGGTCAGGGAAGAGACCCAGTACTTC. Amino acid sequence: CASAVREETQYF.

V usage is TRBV6-2 or TRBV6-3 and J usage is TRBJ2-1; TRBD2 agrees at 8 bases. This CDR3 has 16 residues. The germline V gene has CDR1 MNHEY and CDR2 SVGEGT. The V and J ends lost 5 bases and 7 bases, in that order; junction bases with no gene match: 13. The CDR3 is CASSVFPAGVGNEQFF. DNA for the CDR3: TGTGCCAGCAGTGTATTTCCAGCGGGAGTGGGGAATGAGCAGTTCTTC.

This clonotype was found once. Given a much more abundant clone one base away, this may be a read error. The chain links TRBV27 to TRBJ2-7; a weak D match, TRBD1 (6 bases). This CDR3 contains 15 residues. Germline V gene data show CDR1 as MNHEY and CDR2 as SMNVEV (reference sequence). The germline V and J ends were trimmed by 6 bases and 0 bases, with 15 bases remaining between them. For the CDR3, the DNA is TGTGCCAGCAGATCCGGGACATGGGGCTCCTACGAGCAGTACTTC. Translated: CASRSGTWGSYEQYF.

This chain links TRBV7-2 with TRBJ2-1; perhaps TRBD2 as D (5 bases). The end of the DNA fits TRBJ2-7 better, so the J call may be wrong. The CDR3 has 15 amino acids. In germline, CDR1 is SGHTA, CDR2 FQGNSA. The CDR3 loop reads CASNLAGSSYNEQYF. In nucleotides, the CDR3 is TGTGCCAGCAATCTAGCCGGAAGCTCCTACAATGAGCAGTACTTC.

The chain joins TRBV20-1 to TRBJ1-2, with D maybe TRBD1 (6 bases). The V end lost 6 bases, the J end lost 5 bases, and 16 bases lay between the germline ends. Germline CDR1 is DFQATT and CDR2 is SNEGSKA (reference sequence). This CDR3 is built from 13 residues. The CDR3 DNA is TGCAGTGCGCCGCCGGGGGGGCGGTATGGCTACACCTTC. It is translated as CSAPPGGRYGYTF.

Ten or more counts support this clonotype. The V gene is TRBV7-2, the J gene TRBJ2-3; 7 bases line up with TRBD1. Germline values: CDR1 SGHTA, CDR2 FQGNSA. J lost 0 bases, V lost 5 bases, and 8 bases had no gene match. This CDR3 spans 16 amino acids. CDR3 bases: TGTGCCAGCAGCGCTCGACAGGGTGGGAGCACAGATACGCAGTATTTT. The encoded protein is CASSARQGGSTDTQYF. Full variable domain (remainder filled in from reference TRBV7-2 and TRBJ2-3): GAGVSQSPSNKVTEKGKDVELRCDPISGHTALYWYRQSLGQGLEFLIYFQGNSAPDKSGLPSDRFSAERTGGSVSTLTIQRTQQEDSAVYLCASSARQGGSTDTQYFGPGTRLTVL.

This chain joins TRBV7-2 and TRBJ1-1; possibly TRBD1 for D (6 bases). V was clipped by 5 bases and J by 11 bases, with 24 bases between them. The CDR3 runs to 15 residues. Per germline, CDR1 SGHTA and CDR2 FQGNSA. The chain's CDR3 is CASSPLSHGGVRAFF. The CDR3 nucleotides read TGTGCCAGCAGCCCCCTTTCACACGGGGGCGTTCGTGCTTTCTTT.

In its sample, this clonotype ranks as medium-sized. The gene calls are TRBV7-2 and TRBJ1-5; 8 bases align to TRBD1. The CDR3 loop spans 17 amino acids. Germline values: CDR1 SGHTA, CDR2 FQGNSA. V shed 2 bases, J shed 3 bases, and the junction held 9 bases outside the gene matches. CDR3 DNA: TGTGCCAGCAGCTTACCTCCCACAGGGGGGGCCAATCAGCCCCAGCATTTT. Protein sequence: CASSLPPTGGANQPQHF. The whole variable domain, filled in from reference TRBV7-2 and TRBJ1-5, reads GAGVSQSPSNKVTEKGKDVELRCDPISGHTALYWYRQSLGQGLEFLIYFQGNSAPDKSGLPSDRFSAERTGGSVSTLTIQRTQQEDSAVYLCASSLPPTGGANQPQHFGDGTRLSIL.

By share, this clonotype counts as medium-sized. The rearrangement uses TRBV6-1 and TRBJ1-6; D uncertain. The CDR3 has 14 residues. Germline values: CDR1 MNHNS, CDR2 SASEGT. Trimming stripped 4 bases from V and 5 bases from J, with 9 bases between. The CDR3 loop reads CASSGTVDNSPLHF. CDR3 nucleotides: TGTGCCAGCAGTGGGACCGTCGATAATTCACCCCTCCACTTT.

This chain joins TRBV28 and TRBJ1-5; D gene ambiguous. Trimming pared 2 bases from V and 10 bases from J, leaving 9 bases between. The CDR3 spans 12 residues. From germline, CDR1 is MDHEN and CDR2 SYDVKM. CDR3 in amino acids: CASSLPPGPQHF. CDR3 DNA sequence: TGTGCCAGCAGTTTACCCCCAGGACCCCAGCATTTT.

The V and J genes are TRBV6-2 or TRBV6-3 and TRBJ2-3; D uncertain. CDR3 length: 17 amino acids. Germline CDR1 is MNHEY and CDR2 is SVGEGT. V gave up 0 bases and J gave up 0 bases, with 13 bases separating them. CDR3 amino acids: CASSYSRSETSTDTQYF. The CDR3 nucleotides read TGTGCCAGCAGTTACTCGAGGTCAGAGACTAGCACAGATACGCAGTATTTT.

This clonotype was counted a few times. The V call is TRBV12-3 or TRBV12-4, the J call TRBJ2-1; TRBD1 agrees at 8 bases. V lost 6 bases and J lost 7; bases outside the gene matches: 5. The CDR3 covers 13 residues. As DNA, the CDR3 is TGTGCCAGCAGGGTGGACAGGGCTAATGAGCAGTTCTTC. Protein product: CASRVDRANEQFF.

This clonotype was counted at least ten times. The chain is built from TRBV10-1 and TRBJ2-5; D unresolved. The CDR3 contains 16 residues. V lost 0 bases and J 11 bases, leaving 22 bases between the germline ends. CDR1 WNHNN and CDR2 SYGVQD come from the germline V gene (reference sequence). The CDR3 is CASSESRTATYNEQYF. The DNA for the CDR3 is TGCGCCAGCAGTGAGTCGAGGACGGCGACCTACAATGAGCAGTACTTC.

The chain is built from TRBV7-3 and TRBJ1-4; maybe TRBD1 (5 bases). The V end lost 4 bases, the J end lost 1 base, and 10 bases lay between the germline ends. This CDR3 has 15 amino acids. Germline CDR1 SGHTA, CDR2 FQGTGA. CDR3 DNA: TGTGCCAGCAGCTCCCAGGGTGGAACTAATGAAAAACTGTTTTTT. It is translated as CASSSQGGTNEKLFF.

This clonotype was picked up a small number of times. CDR3 DNA: TGTGCCAGCAGCCCCGGGCTGGGAGATACGCAGTATTTT. Encoded protein: CASSPGLGDTQYF. This sequence joins TRBV7-6 and TRBJ2-3; D remains unclear. Trimming cost V 5 bases and J 5 bases, with 11 bases left between them. Germline V CDR1 and CDR2: SGHVS, FNYEAQ. The CDR3 contains 13 residues.

A note on this clonotype: As the CDR3 is not closed by the conserved phenylalanine or tryptophan, this likely results from a read error. It is unclear where the CDR3 begins or ends on the DNA, so no DNA is shown, and the CDR3 is as TCRdb lists it. The chain recombines TRBV7-9 with TRBJ1-6. The CDR3 extends over 8 residues, inclusive of both ends. CDR1 is SEHNR, CDR2 FQNEAQ, per germline (reference sequence). Here the CDR3 reads CASSLETS.